The 27 T cell receptor beta chains below all came from one sample that was sequenced in a study of T cell responses to AZD1222 COVID-19 vaccine. The method was immunoSEQ multiplex PCR; TCRdb's version includes in-frame clones alone and lacks a portion of them. The table has 20,000 to 25,000 clones, roughly 87% seen once. Sequencing was performed on peripheral blood, taken 28 days after the second AZD1222 dose. The source of these receptors is an adult who received the AZD1222 COVID-19 vaccine.

The chain employs TRBV11-3 and TRBJ2-6; no definite D call. The CDR3 runs to 16 residues. V lost 0 bases, J lost 1 base, and 7 bases lay in between. The germline gives CDR1 SGHNT, CDR2 YENEEA. The CDR3 DNA reads as TGTGCCAGCAGCTTAGAGGCTCTATCTGGGGCCAACGTCCTGACTTTC. This sequence encodes CASSLEALSGANVLTF. The full variable domain, with the rest looked up from reference TRBV11-3 and TRBJ2-6, is EAGVVQSPRYKIIEKKQPVAFWCNPISGHNTLYWYLQNLGQGPELLIRYENEEAVDDSQLPKDRFSAERLKGVDSTLKIQPAELGDSAVYLCASSLEALSGANVLTFGAGSRLTVL.

The rearrangement joins TRBV6-4 to TRBJ2-1, with 9 bases aligning to TRBD1. The germline CDR1 and CDR2 sequences are MRHNA and SNTAGT. V lost 3 bases to trimming and J lost 2 bases; unmatched junction nucleotides: 2. The CDR3 is 15 residues long. The CDR3 is CASSETGGTYNEQFF. The CDR3 nucleotides read TGTGCCAGCAGTGAAACAGGGGGCACCTACAATGAGCAGTTCTTC.

The rearrangement uses TRBV5-4 and TRBJ2-1, with 7 bases aligning to TRBD2. Germline CDR1 is SGHNT and CDR2 is YYREEE (reference sequence). The CDR3 loop spans 14 amino acids. After removal of 6 bases from V and 7 bases from J, the junction contained 10 bases not matched to a gene. The CDR3 sequence is CASNENGGSNEQFF. For the CDR3, the DNA is TGTGCCAGCAACGAGAACGGGGGGAGTAATGAGCAGTTCTTC.

This clone was counted a few times. The chain carries TRBV24-1 and TRBJ2-3, with TRBD1 matching over 7 bases. The V segment lost 11 bases and the J segment 1 base; nucleotides outside the gene matches: 5. From germline, CDR1 is KGHDR and CDR2 SFDVKD. The CDR3 loop spans 13 amino acids. The CDR3 nucleotides read TGTGCCAGCCGGGACAGTCGCACAGATACGCAGTATTTT. It translates to CASRDSRTDTQYF.

This clone has only a few counts. The rearrangement links TRBV2 to TRBJ1-4; D is unclear. V lost 3 bases, J lost 7 bases, and 12 bases lay in between. This CDR3 has 14 amino acids. Germline CDR1 reads SNHLY; CDR2 reads FYNNEI. In nucleotides, the CDR3 is TGTGCCAGCAGTGATTCTACGGACGGTGAAAAACTGTTTTTT. Its translation: CASSDSTDGEKLFF. Full variable domain (outside the CDR3, taken from reference TRBV2 and TRBJ1-4): EPEVTQTPSHQVTQMGQEVILRCVPISNHLYFYWYRQILGQKVEFLVSFYNNEISEKSEIFDDQFSVERPDGSNFTLKIRSTKLEDSAMYFCASSDSTDGEKLFFGSGTQLSVL.

J is TRBJ2-2 and V is TRBV28; D gene ambiguous. Germline V lookup: CDR1 MDHEN, CDR2 SYDVKM. The CDR3 spans 13 residues. The V gene lost 6 bases and the J gene lost 4 bases, with 9 bases spanning the gap. The CDR3 DNA reads as TGTGCCAGCAGCCTTGGATTCACCGGGGAGCTGTTTTTT. Translating it yields CASSLGFTGELFF.

V gene TRBV2 combines with J gene TRBJ2-2; 8 bases align to TRBD2. CDR3 length equals 15 residues. J lost 8 bases, V lost 3 bases, and 8 bases had no gene match. In germline, CDR1 is SNHLY, CDR2 FYNNEI. This CDR3 reads CASSDLAGSSGELFF. Here the CDR3 DNA reads TGTGCCAGCAGTGATCTAGCGGGCTCCTCGGGGGAGCTGTTTTTT. Full variable domain (rest looked up from reference TRBV2 and TRBJ2-2): EPEVTQTPSHQVTQMGQEVILRCVPISNHLYFYWYRQILGQKVEFLVSFYNNEISEKSEIFDDQFSVERPDGSNFTLKIRSTKLEDSAMYFCASSDLAGSSGELFFGEGSRLTVL.

This clone was counted a few times. V and J are TRBV11-3 and TRBJ2-2; 7 bases align to TRBD1. Germline V gene lookup returns CDR1 SGHNT and CDR2 YENEEA. The CDR3 spans 16 residues. V trimming: 0 bases; J trimming: 4 bases; junction bases outside the gene matches: 5. The CDR3 region is CASSLEGTVTTGELFF. The DNA of the CDR3 is TGTGCCAGCAGCTTAGAAGGGACAGTGACCACCGGGGAGCTGTTTTTT.

This chain connects TRBV18 to TRBJ1-1, with a weak D call TRBD1 (5 bases). The V gene lost 3 bases and the J gene lost 0 bases, with 8 bases spanning the gap. The length of the CDR3 is 14 residues. Per the germline V gene, CDR1 is KGHSH and CDR2 is LQKENI. CDR3 protein: CASSPDRLNTEAFF. CDR3 coding DNA: TGTGCCAGCTCACCCGACAGACTGAACACTGAAGCTTTCTTT.

The chain carries TRBV6-5 and TRBJ1-1; a weak D match, TRBD1 (6 bases). V was shortened by 3 bases and J by 1 base, with 12 bases between the two germline ends. This CDR3 region has 15 residues. Per germline, CDR1 MNHEY and CDR2 SVGAGI. This CDR3 is CASSYWGTPNTEAFF. The CDR3 DNA follows: TGTGCCAGCAGTTATTGGGGGACACCGAACACTGAAGCTTTCTTT.

CDR3 bases: TGTGCCAGCAGTTCACTTATCGTGGGTCAGCCCCAGCATTTT. Protein: CASSSLIVGQPQHF. This rearrangement joins TRBV28 to TRBJ1-5; D call uncertain. This CDR3 region has 14 residues. Germline CDR1 is MDHEN and CDR2 is SYDVKM. The V end was cut by 4 bases, the J end by 6 bases, with 13 bases between. Looking up the rest from reference TRBV28 and TRBJ1-5 gives the full variable domain: DVKVTQSSRYLVKRTGEKVFLECVQDMDHENMFWYRQDPGLGLRLIYFSYDVKMKEKGDIPEGYSVSREKKERFSLILESASTNQTSMYLCASSSLIVGQPQHFGDGTRLSIL.

This clone was seen only a few times. The chain recombines TRBV5-1 with TRBJ1-1; weak D call: TRBD1 (6 bases). Per the germline V gene, CDR1 is SGHRS and CDR2 is YFSETQ. V lost 4 bases, J lost 3 bases, and 13 bases lay in between. CDR3 size: 14 residues. The CDR3 region is CASSPGVSDTEAFF. The CDR3 coding sequence is TGCGCCAGCAGCCCAGGGGTTTCGGACACTGAAGCTTTCTTT.

The chain carries TRBV30 and TRBJ1-4; D is undetermined. Per germline, CDR1 GTSNPN and CDR2 SVGIG (reference sequence). Between the trimmed V and J ends, which lost 3 bases and 6 bases, there was a span of 11 bases. The CDR3 runs 13 residues. The CDR3 nucleotides are TGTGCCTGGAGCATGGATCTCTATGAAAAACTGTTTTTT. This codes for CAWSMDLYEKLFF.

This chain uses TRBV3-1 (or the pseudogene TRBV3-2) with TRBJ1-1, with D maybe TRBD1 (5 bases). The germline gives CDR1 LGHDT, CDR2 YNNKEL (reference sequence). The CDR3 consists of 15 residues. The V and J ends lost 6 bases and 1 base respectively, with 15 bases between them. The CDR3 region has the DNA TGTGCCAGCAGTCCCGTGACGGGGGGGAACACTGAAGCTTTCTTT. Translation gives CASSPVTGGNTEAFF.

The chain recombines TRBV5-1 with TRBJ2-1, with 11 bases matching TRBD2. After removal of 7 bases from V and 6 bases from J, the junction contained 6 bases not matched to a gene. In germline, CDR1 is SGHRS, CDR2 YFSETQ. The length of the CDR3 is 14 residues. CDR3 bases: TGCGCCAGCGGGCCCGGGACTAGCGGCAATGAGCAGTTCTTC. This encodes CASGPGTSGNEQFF.

J is TRBJ2-2 and V is TRBV15; 8 positions agree with TRBD2. The CDR3 extends over 16 amino acids. Germline assignment: CDR1 LNHNV and CDR2 YYDKDF (reference sequence). V dropped 0 bases and J dropped 7; count of bases not matched to a gene: 7. CDR3 amino acids: CATSRDIGTSYGELFF. The CDR3 DNA is TGTGCCACCAGCAGAGATATCGGGACTAGTTACGGGGAGCTGTTTTTT.

The chain couples TRBV7-2 to TRBJ2-5, with TRBD1 matching over 7 bases. V dropped 5 bases and J dropped 5; count of bases not matched to a gene: 2. This CDR3 contains 12 residues. Germline-derived CDR1 and CDR2 are SGHTA and FQGNSA. The CDR3 nucleotides read TGTGCCAGCAGCACAGGGGCCGAGACCCAGTACTTC. Amino acids: CASSTGAETQYF.

The CDR3 loop is CASSLYLENTEAFF. The CDR3 bases are TGTGCCAGCAGCTTGTACTTGGAGAACACTGAAGCTTTCTTT. The chain employs TRBV5-5 and TRBJ1-1; D is unclear. There are 14 residues in the CDR3. Deletions cut 1 base from V and 1 base from J, with 8 bases between. Germline V gene lookup returns CDR1 SGHKS and CDR2 YYEKEE (reference sequence).

The chain joins TRBV6-5 to TRBJ2-3; D is ambiguous. In germline, CDR1 is MNHEY, CDR2 SVGAGI. CDR3 length: 12 residues. Trimming stripped 3 bases from V and 2 bases from J, with 3 bases between. For the CDR3, the DNA is TGTGCCAGCAGTTATAACACAGATACGCAGTATTTT. Translating gives CASSYNTDTQYF.

The V call is TRBV9, the J call TRBJ1-3; 7 positions match TRBD1. Losses at the gene ends were 4 bases for V and 0 bases for J; bases not matched to a gene: 7. The CDR3 extends over 16 amino acids. Germline loops: CDR1 SGDLS, CDR2 YYNGEE. The CDR3 protein is CASSSTGQRSGNTIYF. The DNA of the CDR3 is TGTGCCAGCAGCTCAACGGGACAGCGCTCTGGAAACACCATATATTTT.

The V call is TRBV6-6, the J call TRBJ2-7, with TRBD1 as a possible D gene (6 bases). Trimming cost V 1 base and J 3 bases, with 7 bases left between them. This CDR3 spans 13 amino acids. The germline V gene encodes CDR1 MNHNY and CDR2 SVGAGI (reference sequence). The DNA of the CDR3 is TGTGCCAGCAGTTACTTACAGGGCTACGAGCAGTACTTC. Its translation is CASSYLQGYEQYF.

The gene calls are TRBV10-3 and TRBJ1-1, with 7 bases aligning to TRBD1. The ends lost 3 bases at V and 7 bases at J; junction bases unmatched: 5. The CDR3 consists of 13 residues. Germline assignment: CDR1 ENHRY and CDR2 SYGVKD. CDR3: CAISENTGVEAFF. CDR3 nucleotides: TGTGCCATCAGTGAAAACACAGGGGTTGAAGCTTTCTTT.

This chain links TRBV30 with TRBJ2-7; D call uncertain. Trimming took 3 bases from V and 1 from J, leaving 4 bases between them. The CDR3 totals 11 residues. Germline CDR1 and CDR2: GTSNPN and SVGIG (reference sequence). The CDR3: CAWRSSYEQYF. The CDR3 coding sequence is TGTGCCTGGAGAAGTTCCTACGAGCAGTACTTC.

The rearrangement joins TRBV11-2 to TRBJ1-3; the D gene is possibly TRBD1 (5 bases). Trimming took 2 bases from V and 9 from J, leaving 11 bases between them. The CDR3 extends over 13 amino acids. Germline V gives CDR1 SGHAT, CDR2 FQNNGV. Here the CDR3 DNA reads TGTGCCAGCAGCTTACCCGGGGCGAGCACCATATATTTT. It yields the protein CASSLPGASTIYF.

This clone was seen only a few times. Within the sample, other DNA sequences also encode this same CDR3. The rearrangement links TRBV19 to TRBJ1-1; D unresolved. The V gene lost 6 bases and the J gene lost 0 bases, with 8 bases spanning the gap. This CDR3 region has 13 residues. Germline assignment: CDR1 LNHDA and CDR2 SQIVND (reference sequence). The CDR3 reads CASSYTLNTEAFF. The CDR3, as DNA: TGTGCCAGTAGCTACACCTTGAACACTGAAGCTTTCTTT.

The rearrangement links TRBV5-6 to TRBJ2-7, with D hard to call. Germline-derived CDR1 and CDR2 are SGHDT and YYEEEE. This CDR3 has 11 amino acids. V was trimmed by 2 bases and J by 6 bases, leaving 6 bases between them. Here the CDR3 reads CASSFVGEQYF. CDR3 nucleotide sequence: TGTGCCAGCAGCTTCGTTGGCGAGCAGTACTTC.

In its sample, this clone was seen once. The V gene is TRBV5-5, the J gene TRBJ1-4; D may be TRBD1 (6 bases). Germline V gene data show CDR1 as SGHKS and CDR2 as YYEKEE (reference sequence). CDR3 length: 14 amino acids. V gave up 2 bases and J gave up 5 bases, with 10 bases separating them. CDR3 loop: CASSFRGGNEKLFF. The CDR3 DNA sequence: TGTGCCAGCAGCTTCAGGGGCGGGAATGAAAAACTGTTTTTT.